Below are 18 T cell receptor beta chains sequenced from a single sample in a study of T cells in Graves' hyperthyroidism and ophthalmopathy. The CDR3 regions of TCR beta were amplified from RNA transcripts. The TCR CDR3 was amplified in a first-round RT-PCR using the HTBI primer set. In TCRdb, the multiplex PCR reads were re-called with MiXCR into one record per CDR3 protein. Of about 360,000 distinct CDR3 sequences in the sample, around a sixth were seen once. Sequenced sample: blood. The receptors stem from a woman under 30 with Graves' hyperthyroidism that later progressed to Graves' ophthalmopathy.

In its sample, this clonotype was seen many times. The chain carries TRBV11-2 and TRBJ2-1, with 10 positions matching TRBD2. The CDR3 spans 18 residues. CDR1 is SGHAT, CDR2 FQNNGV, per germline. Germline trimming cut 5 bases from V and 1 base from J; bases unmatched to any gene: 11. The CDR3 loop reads CASSGGLLAGESYNEQFF. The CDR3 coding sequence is TGTGCCAGCAGCGGGGGCCTCCTAGCGGGAGAATCCTACAATGAGCAGTTCTTC.

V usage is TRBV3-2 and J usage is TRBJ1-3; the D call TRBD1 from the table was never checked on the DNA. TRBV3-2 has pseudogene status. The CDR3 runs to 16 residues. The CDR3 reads CASSRNRASSGNAIYF. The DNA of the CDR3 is TGTGCCAGCAGCCGAAACAGGGCCTCCTCTGGAAACGCCATATATTTT.

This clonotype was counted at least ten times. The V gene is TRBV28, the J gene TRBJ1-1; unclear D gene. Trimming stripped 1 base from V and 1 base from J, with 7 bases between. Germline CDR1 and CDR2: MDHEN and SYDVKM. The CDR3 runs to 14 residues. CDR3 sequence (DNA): TGTGCCAGCAGTTTATTGGAGGGGAACACTGAAGCTTTCTTT. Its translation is CASSLLEGNTEAFF. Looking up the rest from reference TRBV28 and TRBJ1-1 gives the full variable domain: DVKVTQSSRYLVKRTGEKVFLECVQDMDHENMFWYRQDPGLGLRLIYFSYDVKMKEKGDIPEGYSVSREKKERFSLILESASTNQTSMYLCASSLLEGNTEAFFGQGTRLTVV.

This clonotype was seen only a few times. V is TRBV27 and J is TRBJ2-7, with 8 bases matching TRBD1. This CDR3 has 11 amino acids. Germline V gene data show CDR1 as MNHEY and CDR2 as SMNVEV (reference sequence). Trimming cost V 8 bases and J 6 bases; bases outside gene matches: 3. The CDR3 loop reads CASGGTGEQYF. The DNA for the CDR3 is TGTGCCAGCGGGGGGACAGGCGAGCAGTACTTC.

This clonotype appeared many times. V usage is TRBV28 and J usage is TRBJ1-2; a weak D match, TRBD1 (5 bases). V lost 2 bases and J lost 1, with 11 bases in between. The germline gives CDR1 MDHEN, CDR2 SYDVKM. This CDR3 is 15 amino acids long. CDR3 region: CASSLGGNINYGYTF. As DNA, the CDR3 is TGTGCCAGCAGTTTAGGGGGTAACATTAACTATGGCTACACCTTC.

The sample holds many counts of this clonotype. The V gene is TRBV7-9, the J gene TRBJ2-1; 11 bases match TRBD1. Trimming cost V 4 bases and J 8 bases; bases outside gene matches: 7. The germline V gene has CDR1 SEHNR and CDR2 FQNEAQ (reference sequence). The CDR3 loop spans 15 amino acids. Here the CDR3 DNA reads TGTGCCAGCAGCTGGGACAGGGGGGGTCCGGATGAGCAGTTCTTC. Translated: CASSWDRGGPDEQFF.

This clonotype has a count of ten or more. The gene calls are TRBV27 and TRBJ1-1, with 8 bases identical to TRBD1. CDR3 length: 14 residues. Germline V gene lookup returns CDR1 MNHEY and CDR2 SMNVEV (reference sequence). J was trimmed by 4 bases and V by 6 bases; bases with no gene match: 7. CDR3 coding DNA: TGTGCCAGCAGGACAGGGGCCCTTTCCACTGAAGCTTTCTTT. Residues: CASRTGALSTEAFF.

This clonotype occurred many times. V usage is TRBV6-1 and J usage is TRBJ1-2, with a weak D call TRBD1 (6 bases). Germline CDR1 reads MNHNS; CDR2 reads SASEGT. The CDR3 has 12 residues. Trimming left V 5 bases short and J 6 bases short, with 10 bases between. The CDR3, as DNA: TGTGCCAGCAGTTATGACAGGCATGGCTACACCTTC. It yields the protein CASSYDRHGYTF.

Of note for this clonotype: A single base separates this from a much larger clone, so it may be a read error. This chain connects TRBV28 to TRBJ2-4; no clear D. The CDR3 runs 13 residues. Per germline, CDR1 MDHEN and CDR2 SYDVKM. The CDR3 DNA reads TGTGCCAGAAGTTTGGGCAGGCAAAACATTCAGTACTTC. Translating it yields CARSLGRQNIQYF.

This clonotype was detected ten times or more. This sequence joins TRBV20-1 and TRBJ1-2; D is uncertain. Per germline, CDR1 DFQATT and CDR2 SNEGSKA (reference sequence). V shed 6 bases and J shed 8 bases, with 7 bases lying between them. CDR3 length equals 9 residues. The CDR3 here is CSAGGGYTF. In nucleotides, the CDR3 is TGCAGTGCCGGCGGAGGCTACACCTTC.

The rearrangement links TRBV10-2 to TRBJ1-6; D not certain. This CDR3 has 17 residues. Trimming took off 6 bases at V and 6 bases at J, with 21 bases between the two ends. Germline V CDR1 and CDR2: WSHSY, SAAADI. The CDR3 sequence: CASSQESMDRSNSPLHF. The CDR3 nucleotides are TGCGCCAGCAGCCAAGAATCTATGGATCGGAGTAATTCACCCCTCCACTTT.

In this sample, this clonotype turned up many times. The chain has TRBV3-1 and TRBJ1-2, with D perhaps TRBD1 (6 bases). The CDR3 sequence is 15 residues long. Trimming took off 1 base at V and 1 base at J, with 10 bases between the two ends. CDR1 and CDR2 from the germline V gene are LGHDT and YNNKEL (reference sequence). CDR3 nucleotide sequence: TGTGCCAGCAGCCAAGTAAGGGGGAGTAACTATGGCTACACCTTC. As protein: CASSQVRGSNYGYTF.

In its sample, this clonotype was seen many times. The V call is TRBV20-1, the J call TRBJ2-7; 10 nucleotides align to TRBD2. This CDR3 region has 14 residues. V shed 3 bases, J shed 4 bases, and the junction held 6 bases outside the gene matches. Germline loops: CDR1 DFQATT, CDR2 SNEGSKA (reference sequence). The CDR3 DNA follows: TGCAGTGCTAGGTTGACTAGCGGGTGGTACGAGCAGTACTTC. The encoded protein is CSARLTSGWYEQYF.

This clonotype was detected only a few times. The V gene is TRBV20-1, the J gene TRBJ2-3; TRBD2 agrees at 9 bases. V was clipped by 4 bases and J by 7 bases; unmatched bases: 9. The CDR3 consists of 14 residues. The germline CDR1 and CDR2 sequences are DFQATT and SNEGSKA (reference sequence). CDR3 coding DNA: TGCAGTGCTAAAGGGCGAGCGGGAGGCAATACGCAGTATTTT. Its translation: CSAKGRAGGNTQYF.

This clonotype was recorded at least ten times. In DNA, the CDR3 is TGCAGTGCTAGTAGACAGGGAGGGTCCCAAGAGACCCAGTACTTC. Its protein product is CSASRQGGSQETQYF. V usage is TRBV20-1 and J usage is TRBJ2-5, with D perhaps matching TRBD1 or TRBD2 (7 bases each). Per germline, CDR1 DFQATT and CDR2 SNEGSKA (reference sequence). CDR3 size: 15 residues. Trimming took 3 bases from V and 1 from J, leaving 15 bases between them.

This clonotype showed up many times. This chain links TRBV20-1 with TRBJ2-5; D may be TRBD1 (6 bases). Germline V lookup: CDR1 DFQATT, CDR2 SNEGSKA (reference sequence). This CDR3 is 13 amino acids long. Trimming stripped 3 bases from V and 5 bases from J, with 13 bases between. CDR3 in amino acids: CSASRTAKETQYF. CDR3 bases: TGCAGTGCTAGTCGGACAGCGAAGGAGACCCAGTACTTC.

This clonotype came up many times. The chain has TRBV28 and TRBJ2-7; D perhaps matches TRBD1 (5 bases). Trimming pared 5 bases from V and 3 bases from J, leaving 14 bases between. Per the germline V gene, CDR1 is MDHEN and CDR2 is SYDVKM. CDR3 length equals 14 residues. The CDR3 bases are TGTGCCAGCAGTCCAGGGATCCCTCGCTACGAGCAGTACTTC. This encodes CASSPGIPRYEQYF.

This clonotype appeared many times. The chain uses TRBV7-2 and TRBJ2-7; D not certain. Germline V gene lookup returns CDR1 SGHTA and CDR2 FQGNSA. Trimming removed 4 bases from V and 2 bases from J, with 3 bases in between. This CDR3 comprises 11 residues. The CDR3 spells CASSSAYEQYF. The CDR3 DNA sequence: TGTGCCAGCAGCTCCGCCTACGAGCAGTACTTC.